These 24 T cell receptor beta chains came from one sample sequenced in a study of T cells in localized non-small cell lung cancer. Here immunoSEQ multiplex PCR was the method, and the copy in TCRdb shows in-frame clones only, minus some. Of about 24,000 clones in the sample, around 82% were seen once. Sequencing was performed on PBMCs, taken before any cancer treatment. The receptor source for this set is a man aged 40 to 70 with stage II lung adenocarcinoma.

In this sample, this clone turned up a few times. The chain carries TRBV6-5 and TRBJ1-2, with 7 positions matching TRBD1. The CDR3 length is 13 residues. V lost 4 bases and J lost 4; bases outside the gene matches: 3. Per the germline V gene, CDR1 is MNHEY and CDR2 is SVGAGI. This chain's CDR3 is CASSSQGTYGYTF. The CDR3 DNA reads as TGTGCCAGCAGTTCACAGGGGACCTATGGCTACACCTTC.

This clone was detected a few times. This sequence joins TRBV5-1 and TRBJ1-2; D is possibly TRBD1 (6 bases). The V end lost 2 bases, the J end lost 0 bases, and 14 bases lay between the germline ends. CDR1 is SGHRS, CDR2 YFSETQ, per germline. The CDR3 extends over 16 amino acids. CDR3 DNA: TGCGCCAGCAGCTTACAGGGTGACCCAGCTAACTATGGCTACACCTTC. This gives the protein CASSLQGDPANYGYTF.

This clone was picked up a small number of times. The chain combines TRBV4-3 with TRBJ1-1; 8 bases are shared with TRBD1. The CDR3 totals 13 residues. Per germline, CDR1 LGHNA and CDR2 YSLEER. V lost 2 bases, J lost 8 bases, and 4 bases stayed unmatched. DNA of the CDR3: TGCGCCAGCAGCCAATACCGGGACAGGGAAGCTTTCTTT. Residues: CASSQYRDREAFF.

This clone appeared once. The chain links TRBV6-4 to TRBJ2-1; 10 bases are shared with TRBD2. The germline V gene encodes CDR1 MRHNA and CDR2 SNTAGT. The CDR3 is 15 amino acids. After removal of 4 bases from V and 7 bases from J, the junction contained 7 bases not matched to a gene. The CDR3 here is CASSAQRGGTNEQFF. The CDR3 nucleotides are TGTGCCAGCAGTGCCCAGCGGGGGGGCACAAATGAGCAGTTCTTC.

The chain combines TRBV18 with TRBJ2-2; 11 bases match TRBD1. This CDR3 contains 16 residues. Germline CDR1 and CDR2: KGHSH and LQKENI. Unmatched junction bases numbered 3, after V lost 2 bases and J lost 4 bases. The CDR3 DNA is TGTGCCAGCTCACCAACGGGACAGGGGGGCACCGGGGAGCTGTTTTTT. Amino acid sequence: CASSPTGQGGTGELFF.

V and J are TRBV29-1 and TRBJ1-2; TRBD1 might be the D (5 bases). The V end was cut by 6 bases, the J end by 6 bases, with 8 bases between. The CDR3 loop spans 10 amino acids. Germline loops: CDR1 SQVTM, CDR2 ANQGSEA. The CDR3 coding sequence is TGCAGCGTCCCGGGGGATGGCTACACCTTC. Translation gives CSVPGDGYTF. Combining the CDR3 with reference TRBV29-1 and TRBJ1-2 gives the whole variable domain SAVISQKPSRDICQRGTSLTIQCQVDSQVTMMFWYRQQPGQSLTLIATANQGSEATYESGFVIDKFPISRPNLTFSTLTVSNMSPEDSSIYLCSVPGDGYTFGSGTRLTVV.

The rearrangement links TRBV29-1 to TRBJ2-7; tentative D call: TRBD2 (6 bases). Trimming took 4 bases from V and 8 from J, leaving 18 bases between them. The CDR3 has 13 amino acids. Germline CDR1 SQVTM, CDR2 ANQGSEA. CDR3 DNA: TGCAGCGTTGGAGGCGGGGCCGGGAACAAGCAGTACTTC. Its protein product is CSVGGGAGNKQYF.

The chain links TRBV7-8 to TRBJ1-6; D uncertain. Looked up from germline, CDR1 is SGHVS and CDR2 is FQNEAQ. This CDR3 is built from 12 residues. Trimming shortened V by 3 bases and J by 7 bases, and 4 bases separated the two germline ends. CDR3 sequence (DNA): TGTGCCAGCAGCTTCGTAAATTCACCCCTCCACTTT. The encoded protein is CASSFVNSPLHF.

This clone was counted between two and nine times. The V gene is TRBV19, the J gene TRBJ1-6; weak D call: TRBD1 (6 bases). V dropped 7 bases and J dropped 6 bases, with 13 bases sitting between them. This CDR3 region has 14 residues. Per germline, CDR1 LNHDA and CDR2 SQIVND (reference sequence). CDR3 protein: CASTWGRGNSPLHF. As DNA, the CDR3 is TGTGCCAGTACCTGGGGGCGAGGTAATTCACCCCTCCACTTT.

J is TRBJ1-1 and V is TRBV6-1; the D gene is possibly TRBD1 (5 bases). Germline V gene lookup returns CDR1 MNHNS and CDR2 SASEGT. CDR3 size: 14 residues. Trimming took 6 bases from V and 5 from J, leaving 16 bases between them. DNA of the CDR3: TGTGCCAGCAGGAAGGAGACAGTCGGGACTGAAGCTTTCTTT. As protein: CASRKETVGTEAFF.

This clone appeared a single time. The chain couples TRBV5-1 to TRBJ1-1; D remains unclear. The CDR3 is 14 residues long. Germline CDR1 is SGHRS and CDR2 is YFSETQ. V shed 0 bases and J shed 10 bases, with 16 bases lying between them. The CDR3 protein is CASSLGQDSSLAFF. CDR3 bases: TGCGCCAGCAGCTTGGGTCAGGACTCGTCTCTAGCTTTCTTT.

This clone has only one observation. As DNA, the CDR3 is TGTGCCAGCAGCCGACGGGACAGGGTCACCGGGGAGCTGTTTTTT. Protein: CASSRRDRVTGELFF. V usage is TRBV5-6 and J usage is TRBJ2-2; 9 bases fit TRBD1. The V segment lost 4 bases and the J segment 4 bases; nucleotides outside the gene matches: 5. CDR3 length equals 15 residues. Per germline, CDR1 SGHDT and CDR2 YYEEEE.

J is TRBJ2-2 and V is TRBV7-2, with TRBD1 matching 8 bases. This CDR3 has 15 residues. CDR1 and CDR2 from the germline V gene are SGHTA and FQGNSA. The CDR3 spells CAAAQGAGTTGELFF. The CDR3 DNA follows: TGTGCAGCTGCCCAGGGGGCAGGGACCACCGGGGAGCTGTTTTTT.

This clone was detected once. The V and J genes are TRBV5-1 and TRBJ2-2; D remains ambiguous. The CDR3 has 15 amino acids. Germline CDR1 SGHRS, CDR2 YFSETQ. V lost 3 bases and J lost 1, with 10 bases in between. Here the CDR3 DNA reads TGCGCCAGCAGCTGGGTTACAGAGAACACCGGGGAGCTGTTTTTT. This sequence encodes CASSWVTENTGELFF. The full variable domain, its missing parts supplied by reference TRBV5-1 and TRBJ2-2, is KAGVTQTPRYLIKTRGQQVTLSCSPISGHRSVSWYQQTPGQGLQFLFEYFSETQRNKGNFPGRFSGRQFSNSRSEMNVSTLELGDSALYLCASSWVTENTGELFFGEGSRLTVL.

The rearrangement links TRBV19 to TRBJ1-1; D is ambiguous. Between the trimmed V and J ends, which lost 5 bases and 0 bases, there was a span of 10 bases. The germline CDR1 and CDR2 sequences are LNHDA and SQIVND (reference sequence). CDR3 length: 14 residues. The CDR3 region is CASSVSPLNTEAFF. As DNA, the CDR3 is TGTGCCAGTAGTGTATCCCCGCTGAACACTGAAGCTTTCTTT. The variable domain in full, with the rest retrieved from reference TRBV19 and TRBJ1-1, is DGGITQSPKYLFRKEGQNVTLSCEQNLNHDAMYWYRQDPGQGLRLIYYSQIVNDFQKGDIAEGYSVSREKKESFPLTVTSAQKNPTAFYLCASSVSPLNTEAFFGQGTRLTVV.

This sequence joins TRBV4-1 and TRBJ1-3, with D unresolved. The CDR3 loop spans 15 amino acids. Germline CDR1 MGHRA, CDR2 YSYEKL. V lost 4 bases to trimming and J lost 0 bases, with 10 bases between them. The CDR3 loop reads CASSRRLRSGNTIYF. CDR3 coding DNA: TGCGCCAGCAGCCGTAGACTGCGCTCTGGAAACACCATATATTTT.

The chain carries TRBV11-2 and TRBJ2-1; 8 bases fit TRBD2. Trimming took 7 bases from V and 7 from J; bases not matched to a gene: 3. The germline V gene encodes CDR1 SGHAT and CDR2 FQNNGV. There are 12 residues in the CDR3. The CDR3 loop is CASTTSGNEQFF. The CDR3 DNA sequence: TGTGCCAGCACTACTAGCGGAAATGAGCAGTTCTTC.

The chain uses TRBV11-3 and TRBJ1-2; D gene ambiguous. Trimming pared 3 bases from V and 4 bases from J, leaving 12 bases between. The CDR3 is made up of 14 amino acids. Germline CDR1 and CDR2: SGHNT and YENEEA. CDR3 residues: CASSFLQSPYGYTF. DNA of the CDR3: TGTGCCAGCAGCTTCCTACAGTCCCCCTATGGCTACACCTTC.

This sequence joins TRBV18 and TRBJ2-1, with 12 bases lining up with TRBD2. Germline lookup yields CDR1 KGHSH and CDR2 LQKENI. V lost 0 bases, J lost 6 bases, and 9 bases stayed unmatched. This CDR3 contains 18 residues. In DNA, the CDR3 is TGTGCCAGCTCACCACCGCTAGCGGGGGGGAAACTGCTCAATGAGCAGTTCTTC. Translating gives CASSPPLAGGKLLNEQFF.

The chain carries TRBV9 and TRBJ2-5; the match to TRBD2 covers 11 bases. This CDR3 contains 15 residues. Germline trimming cut 4 bases from V and 1 base from J; bases unmatched to any gene: 3. Per germline, CDR1 SGDLS and CDR2 YYNGEE. This CDR3 is CASSRLAGTQETQYF. CDR3 DNA sequence: TGTGCCAGCAGCAGACTAGCGGGGACCCAAGAGACCCAGTACTTC.

This chain connects TRBV5-1 to TRBJ2-5, with D possibly being TRBD2 (7 bases). The CDR3 is 15 amino acids. Germline CDR1 reads SGHRS; CDR2 reads YFSETQ. The V end lost 5 bases, the J end lost 2 bases, and 16 bases lay between the germline ends. Written as DNA, the CDR3 is TGCGCCAGCAGGCCGGGGGGCCGGGATCAAGAGACCCAGTACTTC. This translates into CASRPGGRDQETQYF.

This chain joins TRBV6-5 and TRBJ2-2, with D possibly being TRBD1 (6 bases). The germline V gene encodes CDR1 MNHEY and CDR2 SVGAGI. The V end lost 7 bases, the J end lost 5 bases, and 11 bases lay between the germline ends. This CDR3 has 13 residues. Here the CDR3 DNA reads TGTGCCAGCACCCCACAGGGAACCGGGGAGCTGTTTTTT. Amino acid sequence: CASTPQGTGELFF.

V is TRBV5-6 and J is TRBJ1-5, with unresolved D. The CDR3 is 13 residues long. V lost 0 bases and J lost 7, with 8 bases in between. Germline V CDR1 and CDR2: SGHDT, YYEEEE. CDR3 nucleotides: TGTGCCAGCAGCTTGGCCCAGGACCAGCCCCAGCATTTT. Translated, it gives CASSLAQDQPQHF.

The chain couples TRBV7-3 to TRBJ2-1, with D possibly TRBD2 on 5 matching bases. There are 15 residues in the CDR3. The germline gives CDR1 SGHTA, CDR2 FQGTGA. V lost 3 bases and J lost 0, with 9 bases in between. The CDR3 bases are TGTGCCAGCAGCTTGAGCGGCTCCTCCTACAATGAGCAGTTCTTC. The encoded protein is CASSLSGSSYNEQFF.